A single sample gave rise to the 22 T cell receptor beta chains below, sequenced in a study of T cells after yellow fever vaccination. MiXCR was run by TCRdb on the 5' RACE reads, yielding one entry per CDR3 protein. The repertoire holds 100,000 to 150,000 distinct CDR3 sequences, with around 7.7% as singletons. Sequencing was performed on CD4+ T cells sorted from PBMCs, taken 10 to 11 days after the first yellow fever vaccination. The receptors originated from a man younger than 35 who received the YFV17D yellow fever vaccine.

This clonotype was detected many times. The chain is built from TRBV4-3 and TRBJ2-5; D is perhaps TRBD2 (6 bases). The CDR3 consists of 14 residues. Germline lookup yields CDR1 LGHNA and CDR2 YSLEER. The V end was cut by 4 bases, the J end by 0 bases, with 9 bases between. The CDR3 is CASSRIADQETQYF. The DNA for the CDR3 is TGCGCCAGCAGCCGAATAGCGGACCAAGAGACCCAGTACTTC.

The chain links TRBV20-1 to TRBJ1-6, with 9 nucleotides matching TRBD1. The germline V gene encodes CDR1 DFQATT and CDR2 SNEGSKA (reference sequence). The CDR3 is 13 residues long. V gave up 6 bases and J gave up 10 bases; unmatched junction bases: 7. The CDR3 reads CSAPQGALSPLHF. The CDR3 coding sequence is TGCAGTGCCCCACAGGGGGCATTGTCACCCCTCCACTTT.

Worth noting for this clonotype: Possible read error: a much larger clone is one base away. The chain carries TRBV5-6 and TRBJ1-4; D remains ambiguous. This CDR3 spans 15 amino acids. CDR1 and CDR2 (germline): SGHDT, YYEEEE. CDR3 amino acids: CASSFFGSTKEKLFF. Here the CDR3 DNA reads TGTGCCAGCAGCTTCTTCGGATCAACTAAGGAAAAACTGTTTTTT.

The V call is TRBV7-2, the J call TRBJ2-2, with D possibly being TRBD2 (6 bases). The CDR3 totals 14 residues. Trimming took 6 bases from V and 4 from J, leaving 12 bases between them. In germline, CDR1 is SGHTA, CDR2 FQGNSA. CDR3 region: CASRDVGGTGELFF. The CDR3 region has the DNA TGTGCCAGCAGGGACGTCGGGGGCACCGGGGAGCTGTTTTTT.

The chain recombines TRBV18 with TRBJ2-1; TRBD2 matches 7 bases. The germline gives CDR1 KGHSH, CDR2 LQKENI. V lost 6 bases, J lost 7 bases, and 15 bases stayed unmatched. The CDR3 is 16 amino acids. The CDR3 sequence is CASSPGQRGLRNEQFF. CDR3 DNA sequence: TGTGCCAGCTCTCCCGGGCAGCGGGGTCTAAGGAATGAGCAGTTCTTC.

At least ten counts were recorded for this clonotype. This rearrangement joins TRBV12-3 or TRBV12-4 to TRBJ2-5, with 8 positions matching TRBD2. The V and J ends lost 5 bases and 3 bases, in that order; junction bases with no gene match: 8. This CDR3 has 15 residues. Here the CDR3 reads CASSPQSGGEETQYF. CDR3 coding DNA: TGTGCCAGCAGTCCCCAATCCGGGGGGGAAGAGACCCAGTACTTC.

This clonotype occurred many times. The V gene is TRBV7-2, the J gene TRBJ2-7, with 7 nucleotides matching TRBD1. This CDR3 contains 15 residues. Germline CDR1 reads SGHTA; CDR2 reads FQGNSA. J was trimmed by 3 bases and V by 3 bases; bases with no gene match: 8. The CDR3 protein is CASSFDRDRGYEQYV. The DNA of the CDR3 is TGTGCCAGCAGCTTCGACCGGGACAGAGGCTACGAGCAGTACGTC.

This clonotype was counted ten times or more. This chain uses TRBV4-1 with TRBJ2-3; D gene ambiguous. Trimming cost V 2 bases and J 2 bases, with 14 bases left between them. This CDR3 spans 16 amino acids. Per the germline V gene, CDR1 is MGHRA and CDR2 is YSYEKL. CDR3 amino acids: CASSQLSLPSTDTQYF. The CDR3 nucleotides are TGCGCCAGCAGCCAACTGTCCTTGCCCTCCACAGATACGCAGTATTTT.

CDR3 in amino acids: CASSSVYRAGYGYTF. DNA for the CDR3: TGTGCCAGCAGTAGTGTTTACCGGGCGGGCTATGGCTACACCTTC. The genes are TRBV2 and TRBJ1-2; D unresolved. V lost 5 bases to trimming and J lost 4 bases, with 17 bases between them. Per germline, CDR1 SNHLY and CDR2 FYNNEI. The CDR3 is made up of 15 amino acids.

The table lists this clonotype with many counts. The rearrangement uses TRBV4-2 and TRBJ2-7, with TRBD2 as a possible D gene (5 bases). Trimming left V 4 bases short and J 5 bases short, with 24 bases between. This CDR3 spans 17 amino acids. The germline V gene encodes CDR1 LGHNA and CDR2 YNFKEQ. For the CDR3, the DNA is TGTGCCAGCAGCCCCTCCTTTAGTGGTCGGGGTGGCAACGAGCAGTACTTC. Its translation is CASSPSFSGRGGNEQYF.

There are many counts of this clonotype. Mismatch with germline at one junction end may stem from a read error. CDR3 DNA: TGTGCCAGCAGTGGAGGCGGCCGGGCCCCGTGGCATTTT. Encoded protein: CASSGGGRAPWHF. The V and J genes are TRBV6-1 and TRBJ2-3; D unresolved. Germline values: CDR1 MNHNS, CDR2 SASEGT. The CDR3 totals 13 residues.

Many counts were recorded for this clonotype. V is TRBV5-1 and J is TRBJ2-5; no clear D. The germline gives CDR1 SGHRS, CDR2 YFSETQ. This CDR3 region has 16 residues. Trimming removed 2 bases from V and 6 bases from J, with 20 bases in between. This CDR3 reads CASSFLVGDVPKTQYF. The CDR3, as DNA: TGCGCCAGCAGCTTCCTAGTAGGTGACGTCCCGAAGACCCAGTACTTC.

This clonotype was observed at least ten times. This chain uses TRBV20-1 with TRBJ2-4; D call uncertain. Trimming took 3 bases from V and 6 from J, leaving 12 bases between them. There are 13 residues in the CDR3. Germline V CDR1 and CDR2: DFQATT, SNEGSKA (reference sequence). The DNA of the CDR3 is TGCAGTGCTAGTTCCAGCCCCGGAAACATTCAGTACTTC. Translating gives CSASSSPGNIQYF.

This clonotype showed up many times. The genes are TRBV20-1 and TRBJ2-1; possibly TRBD1 for D (6 bases). The V end lost 1 base, the J end lost 3 bases, and 16 bases lay between the germline ends. The CDR3 runs 16 residues. Germline assignment: CDR1 DFQATT and CDR2 SNEGSKA (reference sequence). CDR3 coding DNA: TGCAGTGCTAGAGTAGGCGCCGGACAGCGCTACAATGAGCAGTTCTTC. It is translated as CSARVGAGQRYNEQFF.

This clonotype was recorded at least ten times. V usage is TRBV27 and J usage is TRBJ1-5; perhaps TRBD1 as D (5 bases). Germline CDR1 MNHEY, CDR2 SMNVEV (reference sequence). V lost 6 bases and J 6 bases, leaving 21 bases between the germline ends. The CDR3 loop spans 16 amino acids. CDR3 region: CASSLTGTESSQPQHF. The CDR3 DNA reads as TGTGCCAGCAGCCTAACCGGGACCGAGTCGTCTCAGCCCCAGCATTTT.

This clonotype showed up many times. The V call is TRBV7-2, the J call TRBJ1-1; 7 bases align to TRBD1. V lost 5 bases to trimming and J lost 1 base; unmatched junction nucleotides: 1. Per germline, CDR1 SGHTA and CDR2 FQGNSA. This CDR3 is built from 13 residues. For the CDR3, the DNA is TGTGCCAGCAGCCGGGACAGGAACACTGAAGCTTTCTTT. Translated: CASSRDRNTEAFF.

Notes on this clonotype: A much larger clone differs from this one at a single base, so this may be a read error. The rearrangement uses TRBV5-1 and TRBJ2-5; 10 nucleotides agree with TRBD2. The CDR3 is 17 amino acids. CDR1 and CDR2 (germline): SGHRS, YFSETQ. The junction had 7 bases not matched to a gene; V was cut back by 1 base and J by 1 base. CDR3 DNA: TGCGCCAGCAGCTTGATGTCTAGCGGGGGACTCCAAGAGACCCAGTACTTC. Residues: CASSLMSSGGLQETQYF.

This clonotype was counted only a few times. The rearrangement joins TRBV5-5 to TRBJ2-3; unclear D gene. Between the trimmed V and J ends, which lost 4 bases and 0 bases, there was a span of 12 bases. This CDR3 is 15 amino acids long. Germline V gives CDR1 SGHKS, CDR2 YYEKEE (reference sequence). CDR3 nucleotide sequence: TGTGCCAGCAGCCAGGACCACGCTAGCACAGATACGCAGTATTTT. Encoded protein: CASSQDHASTDTQYF.

This clonotype was counted ten times or more. This chain uses TRBV27 with TRBJ1-1, with D perhaps TRBD1 (6 bases). The CDR3 sequence is 16 residues long. Trimming left V 2 bases short and J 5 bases short, with 18 bases between. Germline V gene sequence: CDR1 MNHEY, CDR2 SMNVEV (reference sequence). This chain's CDR3 is CASSLRSGGRRTEAFF. The CDR3 region has the DNA TGTGCCAGCAGTTTAAGGTCCGGGGGGCGCAGGACTGAAGCTTTCTTT.

V and J are TRBV4-2 and TRBJ2-7, with a weak D call TRBD1 (5 bases). Per the germline V gene, CDR1 is LGHNA and CDR2 is YNFKEQ. The CDR3 length is 15 residues. The V gene lost 1 base and the J gene lost 1 base, with 11 bases spanning the gap. DNA for the CDR3: TGTGCCAGCAGCCAAGGGCGGCAGGGTTCCTACGAGCAGTACTTC. This codes for CASSQGRQGSYEQYF.

V is TRBV9 and J is TRBJ1-1, with TRBD1 identical over 9 bases. The trim removed 3 bases at V and 1 base at J, leaving 4 bases unmatched. This CDR3 is 15 amino acids long. The germline V gene has CDR1 SGDLS and CDR2 YYNGEE. The CDR3 loop is CASSAGTGSNTEAFF. The CDR3 DNA follows: TGTGCCAGCAGCGCCGGGACAGGGTCGAACACTGAAGCTTTCTTT.

This clonotype was seen ten or more times. The V call is TRBV5-6, the J call TRBJ1-2; D gene ambiguous. The germline V gene encodes CDR1 SGHDT and CDR2 YYEEEE. This CDR3 comprises 15 residues. V was shortened by 4 bases and J by 4 bases, with 17 bases between the two germline ends. The chain's CDR3 is CASSPTGRVSYGYTF. The CDR3, as DNA: TGTGCCAGCAGCCCCACTGGTCGGGTTAGCTATGGCTACACCTTC.